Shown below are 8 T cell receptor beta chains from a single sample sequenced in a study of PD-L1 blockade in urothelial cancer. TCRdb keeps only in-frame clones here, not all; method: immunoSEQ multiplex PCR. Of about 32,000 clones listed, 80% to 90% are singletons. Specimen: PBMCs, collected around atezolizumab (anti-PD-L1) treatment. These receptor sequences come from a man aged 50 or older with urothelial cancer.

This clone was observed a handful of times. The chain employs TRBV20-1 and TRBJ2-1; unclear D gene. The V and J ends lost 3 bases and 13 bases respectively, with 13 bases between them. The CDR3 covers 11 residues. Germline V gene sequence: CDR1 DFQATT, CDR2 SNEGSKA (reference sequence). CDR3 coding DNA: TGCAGTGCTAGCAACTCAAACTTACAGTTCTTC. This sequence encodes CSASNSNLQFF.

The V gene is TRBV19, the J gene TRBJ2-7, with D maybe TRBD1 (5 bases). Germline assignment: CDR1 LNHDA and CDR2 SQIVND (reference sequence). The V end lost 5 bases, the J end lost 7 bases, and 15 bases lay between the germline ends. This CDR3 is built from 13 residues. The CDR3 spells CASSPTTETEQYF. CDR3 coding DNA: TGTGCCAGTAGTCCAACGACAGAGACGGAGCAGTACTTC. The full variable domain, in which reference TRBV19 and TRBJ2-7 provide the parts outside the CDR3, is DGGITQSPKYLFRKEGQNVTLSCEQNLNHDAMYWYRQDPGQGLRLIYYSQIVNDFQKGDIAEGYSVSREKKESFPLTVTSAQKNPTAFYLCASSPTTETEQYFGPGTRLTVT.

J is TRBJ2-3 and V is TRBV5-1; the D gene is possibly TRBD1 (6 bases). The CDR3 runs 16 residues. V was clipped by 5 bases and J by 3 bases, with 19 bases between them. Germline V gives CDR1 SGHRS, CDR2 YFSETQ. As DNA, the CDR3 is TGCGCCAGCAGAAACATCCCAGGGGTTGTGACAGATACGCAGTATTTT. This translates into CASRNIPGVVTDTQYF.

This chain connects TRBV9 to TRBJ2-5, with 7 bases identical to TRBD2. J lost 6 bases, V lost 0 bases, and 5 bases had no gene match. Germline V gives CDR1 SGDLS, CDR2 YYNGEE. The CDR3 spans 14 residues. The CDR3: CASSVDGSGKTQYF. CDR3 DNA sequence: TGTGCCAGCAGCGTAGATGGAAGCGGGAAGACCCAGTACTTC.

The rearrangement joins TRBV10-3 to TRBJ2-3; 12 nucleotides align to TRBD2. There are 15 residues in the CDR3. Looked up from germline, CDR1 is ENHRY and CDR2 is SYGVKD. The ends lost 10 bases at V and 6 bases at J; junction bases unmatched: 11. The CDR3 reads CASTGLAGQGDTQYF. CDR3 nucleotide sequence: TGTGCCAGCACGGGACTAGCGGGTCAAGGGGATACGCAGTATTTT.

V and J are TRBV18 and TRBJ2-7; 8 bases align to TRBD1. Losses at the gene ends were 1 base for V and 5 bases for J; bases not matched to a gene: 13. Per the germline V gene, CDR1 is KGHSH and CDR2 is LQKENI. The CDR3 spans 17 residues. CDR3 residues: CASSPQVIGTGLNEQYF. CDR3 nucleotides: TGTGCCAGCTCACCACAGGTCATCGGGACAGGTCTCAACGAGCAGTACTTC. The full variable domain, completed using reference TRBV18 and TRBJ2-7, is NAGVMQNPRHLVRRRGQEARLRCSPMKGHSHVYWYRQLPEEGLKFMVYLQKENIIDESGMPKERFSAEFPKEGPSILRIQQVVRGDSAAYFCASSPQVIGTGLNEQYFGPGTRLTVT.

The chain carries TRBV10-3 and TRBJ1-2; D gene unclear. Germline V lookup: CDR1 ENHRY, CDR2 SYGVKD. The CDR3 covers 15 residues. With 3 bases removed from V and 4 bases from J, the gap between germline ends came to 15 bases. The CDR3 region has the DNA TGTGCCATCAGTGACATAAAGGAGAGAAGCTATGGCTACACCTTC. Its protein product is CAISDIKERSYGYTF.

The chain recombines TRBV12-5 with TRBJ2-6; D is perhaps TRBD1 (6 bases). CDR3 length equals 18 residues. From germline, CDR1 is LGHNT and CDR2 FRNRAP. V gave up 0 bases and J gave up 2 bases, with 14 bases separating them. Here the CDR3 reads CASGLVTSGVAGANVLTF. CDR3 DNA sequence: TGTGCTAGTGGTTTGGTAACCTCAGGGGTAGCTGGGGCCAACGTCCTGACTTTC.